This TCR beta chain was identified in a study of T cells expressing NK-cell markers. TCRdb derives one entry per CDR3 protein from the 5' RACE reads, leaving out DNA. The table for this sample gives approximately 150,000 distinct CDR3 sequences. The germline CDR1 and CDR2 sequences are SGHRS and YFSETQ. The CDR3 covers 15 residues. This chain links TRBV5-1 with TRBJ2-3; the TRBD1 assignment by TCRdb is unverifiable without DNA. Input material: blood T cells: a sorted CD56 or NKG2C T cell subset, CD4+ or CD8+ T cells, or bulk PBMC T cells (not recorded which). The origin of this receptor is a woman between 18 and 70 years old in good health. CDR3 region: CASSLGQVQADTQYF.